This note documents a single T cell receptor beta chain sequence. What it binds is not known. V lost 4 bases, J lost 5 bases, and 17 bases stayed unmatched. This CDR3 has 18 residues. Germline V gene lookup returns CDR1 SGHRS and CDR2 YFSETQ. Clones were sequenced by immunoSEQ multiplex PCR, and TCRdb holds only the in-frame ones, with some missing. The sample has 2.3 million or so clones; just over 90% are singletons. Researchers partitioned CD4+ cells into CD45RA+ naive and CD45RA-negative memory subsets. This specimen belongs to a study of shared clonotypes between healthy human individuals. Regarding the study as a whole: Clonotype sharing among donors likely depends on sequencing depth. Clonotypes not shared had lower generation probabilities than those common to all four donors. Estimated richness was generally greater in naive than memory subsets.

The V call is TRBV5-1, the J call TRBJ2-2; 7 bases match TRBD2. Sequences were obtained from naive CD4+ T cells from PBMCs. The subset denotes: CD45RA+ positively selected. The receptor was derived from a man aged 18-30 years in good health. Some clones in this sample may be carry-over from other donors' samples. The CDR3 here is CASSPGLLAGPPTGELFF. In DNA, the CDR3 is TGCGCCAGCAGCCCGGGACTGTTAGCGGGCCCACCTACCGGGGAGCTGTTTTTT.